This T cell receptor beta chain was retrieved from a study of blood T cell repertoires in COVID-19. TCRdb keeps only in-frame clones here, not all; method: immunoSEQ multiplex PCR. The data hold 350,000 to 500,000 clones, with about 87% observed a single time. Germline V CDR1 and CDR2: LNHDA, SQIVND (reference sequence). Trimming took off 9 bases at V and 9 bases at J, with 18 bases between the two ends. This CDR3 contains 13 residues. The source of this sequence is a man between 18 and 35 years old with COVID-19, enrolled during active disease. The chain joins TRBV19 to TRBJ1-5, with D maybe TRBD1 (6 bases). The sample taken for sequencing was peripheral blood. The CDR3 spells CARDRPPYRPQHF. The CDR3 DNA follows: TGTGCCAGAGACAGGCCTCCCTATCGGCCCCAGCATTTT.